Below, one T cell receptor (beta chain) is given with its context. These data belong to a study of blood T cell repertoires in COVID-19. Across the study: The origin of the acute and convalescent COVID-19 samples was the United States, Italy and Spain. The analysed material was cDNA or gDNA that came from T cells, B-cell-depleted T cells, or PBMCs.

V was clipped by 8 bases and J by 4 bases, with 11 bases between them. This CDR3 spans 11 amino acids. Per germline, CDR1 SQVTM and CDR2 ANQGSEA. Authors' data handling: Amplifying reference gene primers gave estimates of nucleated cell counts. TCRdb keeps only in-frame clones here, not all; method: immunoSEQ multiplex PCR. The DNA gave D and trimming, while V, J and clone size come from that table. This sample has roughly 220,000 clones, with about 80% found just once. The chain links TRBV29-1 to TRBJ1-2; the D is unclear. The source material was peripheral blood. The origin of this receptor is a woman in her sixties with acute or convalescent COVID-19. CDR3 in DNA: TGCAGCTTCGGTTCTTCCTATGGCTACACCTTC. Translated: CSFGSSYGYTF.